A single sample gave rise to the 27 T cell receptor beta chains below, sequenced in a study of blood T cell repertoires in COVID-19. TCRdb's table, derived via immunoSEQ multiplex PCR, lists solely in-frame clones and lacks some. The repertoire consists of about 96,000 clones, with about 87% occurring once and the leading ten covering around 4.2%. The sequencing input was peripheral blood. Source of these receptors: a human donor with COVID-19, enrolled during active disease. The donor label of this sample is uncertain.

The chain links TRBV11-2 to TRBJ1-2, with a tentative D call TRBD1 (5 bases). The CDR3 length is 12 residues. CDR1 SGHAT and CDR2 FQNNGV come from the germline V gene. The V end lost 7 bases, the J end lost 4 bases, and 10 bases lay between the germline ends. The DNA for the CDR3 is TGTGCCAGCACCGGACAAGGCTATGGCTACACCTTC. This translates into CASTGQGYGYTF.

The chain links TRBV10-3 to TRBJ1-1; D is unresolved. Germline values: CDR1 ENHRY, CDR2 SYGVKD. This CDR3 has 13 amino acids. V gave up 7 bases and J gave up 1 base, with 10 bases separating them. The CDR3 bases are TGTGCCATCACCTCCGAGGCGAACACTGAAGCTTTCTTT. This translates into CAITSEANTEAFF.

This chain connects TRBV4-1 to TRBJ2-2, with TRBD2 matching 11 bases. This CDR3 spans 18 amino acids. CDR1 is MGHRA and CDR2 is YSYEKL in the germline V gene. V lost 1 base to trimming and J lost 5 bases; unmatched junction nucleotides: 9. CDR3 sequence: CASSQVGLAGGRTGELFF. In DNA, the CDR3 is TGCGCCAGCAGCCAAGTAGGGCTAGCGGGGGGCCGGACCGGGGAGCTGTTTTTT.

The rearrangement links TRBV3-1 (or the pseudogene TRBV3-2) to TRBJ2-5; D remains unclear. The germline V gene encodes CDR1 LGHDT and CDR2 YNNKEL (reference sequence). V dropped 1 base and J dropped 0 bases, with 6 bases sitting between them. This CDR3 region has 14 residues. The CDR3 reads CASSQGHNQETQYF. The CDR3 nucleotides read TGTGCCAGCAGCCAAGGACATAACCAAGAGACCCAGTACTTC.

This clone showed up just a few times. This may arise from a read error, as a much more abundant clone is one base away. The same CDR3 arises from other DNA sequences in this sample as well. The chain employs TRBV13 and TRBJ1-1, with a tentative D call TRBD1 (5 bases). CDR1 is PRHDT, CDR2 FYEKMQ, per germline (reference sequence). Trimming removed 0 bases from V and 5 bases from J, with 13 bases in between. The CDR3 consists of 15 residues. This chain's CDR3 is CASSLGGPGGTEAFF. The CDR3 bases are TGTGCCAGCAGCTTAGGGGGACCGGGGGGGACTGAAGCTTTCTTT.

On this clone: One base away lies a much larger clone, so this may be a sequencing read error. The chain is built from TRBV5-8 and TRBJ2-2, with 10 bases fitting TRBD1. V dropped 5 bases and J dropped 4; count of bases not matched to a gene: 5. Germline V gene sequence: CDR1 SGHTS, CDR2 YDEGEE. The CDR3 covers 15 residues. CDR3: CASSPGTGVTGELFF. CDR3 DNA sequence: TGTGCCAGCAGTCCCGGGACAGGGGTCACCGGGGAGCTGTTTTTT.

This chain links TRBV11-2 with TRBJ1-1, with D unclear. This CDR3 has 13 residues. The V gene's germline CDR1 is SGHAT and CDR2 FQNNGV. V lost 4 bases and J lost 3, with 9 bases in between. The CDR3, as DNA: TGTGCCAGCAGCTCTGAGAGGGACACTGAAGCTTTCTTT. Encoded protein: CASSSERDTEAFF.

This rearrangement joins TRBV10-3 to TRBJ2-5, with TRBD2 identical over 10 bases. The CDR3 spans 18 residues. V shed 0 bases, J shed 1 base, and the junction held 8 bases outside the gene matches. Germline lookup yields CDR1 ENHRY and CDR2 SYGVKD. This CDR3 is CAISESQRGGRGQETQYF. CDR3 DNA sequence: TGTGCCATCAGTGAGTCACAGCGGGGGGGCCGAGGCCAAGAGACCCAGTACTTC.

The genes are TRBV6-5 and TRBJ2-7; TRBD1 is a possible D gene (5 bases). V was trimmed by 6 bases and J by 7 bases, leaving 16 bases between them. Per the germline V gene, CDR1 is MNHEY and CDR2 is SVGAGI. The CDR3 is made up of 13 amino acids. The CDR3 protein is CASRARVLNEQYF. The CDR3 nucleotides are TGTGCCAGCAGAGCCAGGGTTCTCAATGAGCAGTACTTC.

The rearrangement uses TRBV21-1 and TRBJ2-7; the DNA was not compared with TRBD2, the D call given in the table. TRBV21-1 is a recognized pseudogene. This CDR3 has 18 residues. CDR3 loop: CASSLRGLAGASSYEQYF. The CDR3 DNA reads as TGTGCCAGCAGCCTAAGGGGACTAGCGGGGGCCAGCTCCTACGAGCAGTACTTC.

The chain carries TRBV28 and TRBJ2-7; D possibly corresponds to TRBD2 (5 bases). Looked up from germline, CDR1 is MDHEN and CDR2 is SYDVKM. The length of the CDR3 is 14 residues. V was trimmed by 3 bases and J by 1 base, leaving 10 bases between them. The CDR3 DNA reads TGTGCCAGCAGTTTGACGGGGATTTCCTACGAGCAGTACTTC. Protein: CASSLTGISYEQYF.

The V call is TRBV6-1, the J call TRBJ1-6, with D possibly matching TRBD1 (6 bases). V lost 2 bases and J lost 5, with 13 bases in between. CDR3 length: 16 amino acids. Germline CDR1 and CDR2: MNHNS and SASEGT. The CDR3 is CASSENSGAHNSPLHF. In nucleotides, the CDR3 is TGTGCCAGCAGTGAAAATTCAGGGGCGCATAATTCACCCCTCCACTTT.

V and J are TRBV6-5 and TRBJ1-1, with 7 bases matching TRBD1. Germline V CDR1 and CDR2: MNHEY, SVGAGI. This CDR3 has 14 residues. Losses at the gene ends were 6 bases for V and 4 bases for J; bases not matched to a gene: 8. CDR3 DNA: TGTGCCAGCAGGCTACAGGGGTCGATCACTGAAGCTTTCTTT. It translates to CASRLQGSITEAFF.

For this clone: One end of the junction varies from germline; a read error may be responsible. The CDR3 nucleotides read TGTGCCAGCAGCCTAACGGGGTTCCCAACCGGGAAGCTGTTTTTT. Translating gives CASSLTGFPTGKLFF. The rearrangement uses TRBV11-2 and TRBJ2-2; TRBD2 might be the D (5 bases). This CDR3 comprises 15 residues. Germline CDR1 is SGHAT and CDR2 is FQNNGV.

The chain is built from TRBV21-1 and TRBJ2-5; the table names TRBD1, a call not compared with the DNA. TRBV21-1 corresponds to a pseudogene. The CDR3 extends over 15 amino acids. The CDR3 is CASSKGGTGQETQYF. The CDR3 coding sequence is TGTGCCAGCAGCAAAGGCGGGACAGGCCAAGAGACCCAGTACTTC.

The J gene is TRBJ1-4, the V gene TRBV12-5; a weak D match, TRBD1 (6 bases). Germline values: CDR1 LGHNT, CDR2 FRNRAP. This CDR3 comprises 16 residues. V was trimmed by 0 bases and J by 2 bases, leaving 10 bases between them. The CDR3 here is CASGLVLGQTNEKLFF. CDR3 coding DNA: TGTGCTAGTGGTTTGGTACTAGGACAGACTAATGAAAAACTGTTTTTT.

The chain combines TRBV27 with TRBJ2-3, with 10 bases identical to TRBD2. Trimming took 2 bases from V and 3 from J; bases not matched to a gene: 11. The germline V gene encodes CDR1 MNHEY and CDR2 SMNVEV (reference sequence). The CDR3 loop spans 18 amino acids. The CDR3 DNA reads as TGTGCCAGCAGTTTAAACCCCCTAGCGGGAGTGGCGACAGATACGCAGTATTTT. It encodes CASSLNPLAGVATDTQYF.

The rearrangement uses TRBV5-1 and TRBJ2-4, with 11 bases matching TRBD1. CDR1 is SGHRS, CDR2 YFSETQ, per germline. V was pared by 4 bases and J by 5 bases, with 2 bases of the junction left unmatched. CDR3 size: 14 residues. CDR3 loop: CASSQGQGENIQYF. The CDR3 region has the DNA TGCGCCAGCAGCCAGGGACAGGGGGAAAACATTCAGTACTTC.

This chain connects TRBV28 to TRBJ1-5, with no clear D. V lost 4 bases to trimming and J lost 3 bases, with 13 bases between them. Germline V gene sequence: CDR1 MDHEN, CDR2 SYDVKM. The CDR3 is 15 amino acids. CDR3 DNA sequence: TGTGCCAGCAGTTCCCCTTGGCGGAACAATCAGCCCCAGCATTTT. Its protein is CASSSPWRNNQPQHF.

The chain links TRBV5-4 to TRBJ1-1; the D is unclear. Trimming stripped 0 bases from V and 1 base from J, with 10 bases between. Per the germline V gene, CDR1 is SGHNT and CDR2 is YYREEE (reference sequence). The CDR3 is 15 residues long. This CDR3 reads CASSLDPIPNTEAFF. CDR3 in DNA: TGTGCCAGCAGCTTGGACCCTATTCCGAACACTGAAGCTTTCTTT.

The V and J genes are TRBV5-1 and TRBJ2-7; D is unclear. V lost 0 bases to trimming and J lost 5 bases, with 6 bases between them. The CDR3 is made up of 12 amino acids. Germline V gene sequence: CDR1 SGHRS, CDR2 YFSETQ. As DNA, the CDR3 is TGCGCCAGCAGCTTGGACCTAGACGAGCAGTACTTC. This gives the protein CASSLDLDEQYF.

This chain joins TRBV3-1 (or the pseudogene TRBV3-2) and TRBJ2-7; D perhaps matches TRBD2 (6 bases). The CDR3 runs to 12 residues. Trimming took off 4 bases at V and 6 bases at J, with 10 bases between the two ends. Germline values: CDR1 LGHDT, CDR2 YNNKEL (reference sequence). The CDR3 sequence: CASSPWRAEQYF. The CDR3 DNA sequence: TGTGCCAGCAGCCCTTGGAGGGCCGAGCAGTACTTC.

The V and J genes are TRBV12-3 or TRBV12-4 and TRBJ1-2; possibly TRBD1 for D (5 bases). This CDR3 has 12 amino acids. V shed 7 bases and J shed 5 bases, with 11 bases lying between them. CDR3 nucleotide sequence: TGTGCCAGCACGTCCCGGGGGTATGGCTACACCTTC. Its translation: CASTSRGYGYTF.

The rearrangement joins TRBV9 to TRBJ1-1; 8 bases map to TRBD1. J lost 3 bases, V lost 4 bases, and 5 bases had no gene match. CDR1 is SGDLS and CDR2 is YYNGEE in the germline V gene. The CDR3 spans 14 residues. DNA of the CDR3: TGTGCCAGCAGCCTTGGGGGACAGGACACTGAAGCTTTCTTT. Protein sequence: CASSLGGQDTEAFF.

The chain uses TRBV5-1 and TRBJ1-2, with 9 bases identical to TRBD1. Germline loops: CDR1 SGHRS, CDR2 YFSETQ. Unmatched junction bases numbered 8, after V lost 3 bases and J lost 8 bases. The CDR3 consists of 14 residues. CDR3 in amino acids: CASSSAGQGSGYTF. CDR3 bases: TGCGCCAGCAGCTCAGCGGGACAGGGCAGCGGCTACACCTTC.

The gene calls are TRBV9 and TRBJ1-1; 8 nucleotides line up with TRBD1. With V trimmed by 3 bases and J by 4 bases, 8 bases remained unmatched. This CDR3 has 15 residues. CDR1 is SGDLS and CDR2 is YYNGEE in the germline V gene. CDR3 amino acids: CASSGSGGRGTEAFF. Here the CDR3 DNA reads TGTGCCAGCAGCGGTTCAGGGGGCCGCGGCACTGAAGCTTTCTTT.

This sequence joins TRBV6-5 and TRBJ1-5, with D hard to call. Trimming shortened V by 5 bases and J by 4 bases, and 9 bases separated the two germline ends. This CDR3 has 13 residues. The germline V gene encodes CDR1 MNHEY and CDR2 SVGAGI. Here the CDR3 DNA reads TGTGCCAGCAGTCACGGGGTGAATCAGCCCCAGCATTTT. This sequence encodes CASSHGVNQPQHF.